A single sample is the source of the 4 T cell receptor beta chains below, sequenced in a study of T cells expressing NK-cell markers. TCRdb re-called the 5' RACE reads and catalogs CDR3 proteins one per entry, DNA excluded. Recorded for this sample: 300,000 to 450,000 distinct CDR3 sequences. The sequencing input was blood T cells: a sorted CD56 or NKG2C T cell subset, CD4+ or CD8+ T cells, or bulk PBMC T cells (not recorded which). The receptors were sampled from a man aged 18-70 years in good health.

This chain uses TRBV6-1 with TRBJ1-1; TCRdb's D call of TRBD1 is untestable without DNA. The germline gives CDR1 MNHNS, CDR2 SASEGT. CDR3 length equals 15 residues. CDR3 amino acids: CASSDRENRGSQAFF.

V gene TRBV7-9 combines with J gene TRBJ1-1; TCRdb's D gene call, TRBD1, goes unchecked for lack of DNA. CDR1 is SEHNR, CDR2 FQNEAQ, per germline (reference sequence). This CDR3 contains 14 residues. The CDR3 region is CASSLVQGESEAFF. Full variable domain (remainder filled in from reference TRBV7-9 and TRBJ1-1): DTGVSQNPRHKITKRGQNVTFRCDPISEHNRLYWYRQTLGQGPEFLTYFQNEAQLEKSRLLSDRFSAERPKGSFSTLEIQRTEQGDSAMYLCASSLVQGESEAFFGQGTRLTVV.

The V and J genes are TRBV30 and TRBJ2-5. This CDR3 comprises 15 residues. CDR1 is GTSNPN and CDR2 is SVGIG in the germline V gene (reference sequence). CDR3 sequence: CAWSSYLRSRETQYF.

This chain uses TRBV7-2 with TRBJ2-2; no DNA is available, so the TRBD2 call from TCRdb remains unchecked. Germline V gene lookup returns CDR1 SGHTA and CDR2 FQGNSA. This CDR3 contains 16 residues. This CDR3 is CASSSFGGWDTGELFF.